This TCR beta chain stems from a study of glioma-infiltrating T cells. The CDR3 has 15 amino acids. V was clipped by 4 bases and J by 2 bases; unmatched bases: 5. Per germline, CDR1 MNHEY and CDR2 SMNVEV (reference sequence). TCR alpha and beta CDR3 regions were amplified from RNA using iRepertoire nested multiplex PCR. MiXCR, applied by TCRdb to the multiplex PCR reads, yields one record per CDR3 protein. The sample contains more than 300,000 distinct CDR3 sequences, 41% of which appear only once. The sample holds many counts of this clonotype. Its cognate antigen is unknown. Findings of the study overall: A blood CDR3 motif signature was depleted in highly divergent patients.

Material for sequencing was glioma tissue, nonneoplastic brain tissue, or PBMCs (not recorded which). This chain links TRBV27 with TRBJ2-5; 9 bases map to TRBD2. This TCR derives from a human donor with low-grade glioma or glioblastoma, undergoing nonglioma brain surgery, or in good health (not recorded which). The CDR3 DNA reads TGTGCCAGCAGTTCATGGACTAGCGCTCAAGAGACCCAGTACTTC. It translates to CASSSWTSAQETQYF.